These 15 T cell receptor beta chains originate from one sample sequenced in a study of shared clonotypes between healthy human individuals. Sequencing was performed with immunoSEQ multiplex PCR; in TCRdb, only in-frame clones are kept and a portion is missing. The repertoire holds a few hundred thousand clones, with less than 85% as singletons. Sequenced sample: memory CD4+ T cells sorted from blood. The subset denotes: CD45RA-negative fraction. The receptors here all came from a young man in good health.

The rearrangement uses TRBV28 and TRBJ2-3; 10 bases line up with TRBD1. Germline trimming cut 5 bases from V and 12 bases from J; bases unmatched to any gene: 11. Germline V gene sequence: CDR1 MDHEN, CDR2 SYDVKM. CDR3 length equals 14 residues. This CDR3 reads CASSGGQGYWSQYF. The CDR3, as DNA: TGTGCCAGCAGTGGGGGACAGGGGTATTGGAGCCAGTATTTT.

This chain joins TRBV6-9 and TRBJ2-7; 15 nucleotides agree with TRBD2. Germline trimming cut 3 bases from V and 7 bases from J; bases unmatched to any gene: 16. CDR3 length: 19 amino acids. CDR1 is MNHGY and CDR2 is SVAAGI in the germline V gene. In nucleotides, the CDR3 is TGTGCCAGCAGTTACTGGACTAGCGGGAGGGCCCCCATATCAGGGGAGCAGTACTTC. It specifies CASSYWTSGRAPISGEQYF.

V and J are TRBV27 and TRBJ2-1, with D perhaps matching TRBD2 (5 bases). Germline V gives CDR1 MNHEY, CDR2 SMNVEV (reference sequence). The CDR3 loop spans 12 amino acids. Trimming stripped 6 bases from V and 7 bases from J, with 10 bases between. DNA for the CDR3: TGTGCCAGCAGGGCGAGGGTTAATGAGCAGTTCTTC. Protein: CASRARVNEQFF.

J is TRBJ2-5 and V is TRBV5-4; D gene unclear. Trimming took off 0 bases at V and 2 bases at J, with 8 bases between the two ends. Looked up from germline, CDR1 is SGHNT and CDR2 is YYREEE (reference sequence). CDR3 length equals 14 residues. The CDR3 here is CASSLAIGQETQYF. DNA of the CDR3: TGTGCCAGCAGCTTGGCCATCGGACAAGAGACCCAGTACTTC.

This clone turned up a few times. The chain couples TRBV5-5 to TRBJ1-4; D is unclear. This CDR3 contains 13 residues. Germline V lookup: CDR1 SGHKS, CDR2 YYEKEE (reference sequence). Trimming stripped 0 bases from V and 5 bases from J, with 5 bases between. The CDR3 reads CASSLEENEKLFF. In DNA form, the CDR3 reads TGTGCCAGCAGCTTGGAAGAAAATGAAAAACTGTTTTTT.

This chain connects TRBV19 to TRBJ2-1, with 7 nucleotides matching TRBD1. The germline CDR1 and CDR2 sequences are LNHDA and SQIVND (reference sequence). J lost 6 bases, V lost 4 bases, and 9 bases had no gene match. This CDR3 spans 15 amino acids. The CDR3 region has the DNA TGTGCCAGTAGTAGGCAAAGGGGGCCGGTCAATGAGCAGTTCTTC. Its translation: CASSRQRGPVNEQFF.

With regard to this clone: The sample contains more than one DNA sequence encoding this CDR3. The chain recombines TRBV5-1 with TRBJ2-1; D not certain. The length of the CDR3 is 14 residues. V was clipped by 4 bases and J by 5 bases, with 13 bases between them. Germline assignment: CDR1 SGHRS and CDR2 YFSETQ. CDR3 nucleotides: TGCGCCAGCAGCCCTAGTGGTAGACACAATGAGCAGTTCTTC. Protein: CASSPSGRHNEQFF.

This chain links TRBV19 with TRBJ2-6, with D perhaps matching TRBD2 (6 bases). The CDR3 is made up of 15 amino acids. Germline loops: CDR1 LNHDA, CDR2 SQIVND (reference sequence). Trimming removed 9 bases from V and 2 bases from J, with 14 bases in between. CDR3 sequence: CASQRPGAGANVLTF. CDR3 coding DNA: TGTGCCAGCCAAAGACCGGGGGCTGGGGCCAACGTCCTGACTTTC.

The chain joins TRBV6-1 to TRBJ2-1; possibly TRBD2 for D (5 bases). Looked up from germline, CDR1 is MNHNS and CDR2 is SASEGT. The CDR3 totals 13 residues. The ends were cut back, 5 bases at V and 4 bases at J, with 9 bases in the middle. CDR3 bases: TGTGCCAGCAGTCGCGGACTGTACAATGAGCAGTTCTTC. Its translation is CASSRGLYNEQFF.

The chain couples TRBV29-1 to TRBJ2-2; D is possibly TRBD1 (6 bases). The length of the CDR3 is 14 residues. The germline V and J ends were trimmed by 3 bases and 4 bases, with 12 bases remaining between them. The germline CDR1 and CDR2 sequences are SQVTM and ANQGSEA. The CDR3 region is CSVDGTGITGELFF. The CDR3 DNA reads TGCAGCGTTGATGGAACAGGGATCACCGGGGAGCTGTTTTTT.

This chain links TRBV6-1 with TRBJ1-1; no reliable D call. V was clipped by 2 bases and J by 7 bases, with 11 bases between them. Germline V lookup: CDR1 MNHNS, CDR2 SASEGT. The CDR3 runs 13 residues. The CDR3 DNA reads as TGTGCCAGCAGTGAACGGGTAGACGGTGAAGCTTTCTTT. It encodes CASSERVDGEAFF.

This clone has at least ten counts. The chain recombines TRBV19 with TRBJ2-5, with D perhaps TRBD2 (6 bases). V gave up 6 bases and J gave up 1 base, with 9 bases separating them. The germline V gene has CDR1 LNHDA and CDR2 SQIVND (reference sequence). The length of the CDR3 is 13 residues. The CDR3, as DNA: TGTGCCAGTAGCTGGACTACCCAAGAGACCCAGTACTTC. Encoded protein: CASSWTTQETQYF. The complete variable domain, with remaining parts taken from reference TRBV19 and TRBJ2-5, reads DGGITQSPKYLFRKEGQNVTLSCEQNLNHDAMYWYRQDPGQGLRLIYYSQIVNDFQKGDIAEGYSVSREKKESFPLTVTSAQKNPTAFYLCASSWTTQETQYFGPGTRLLVL.

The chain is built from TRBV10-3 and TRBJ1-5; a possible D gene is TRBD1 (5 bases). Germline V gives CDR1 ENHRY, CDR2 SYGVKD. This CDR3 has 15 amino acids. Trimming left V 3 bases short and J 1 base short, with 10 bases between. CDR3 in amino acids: CAISDGRASNQPQHF. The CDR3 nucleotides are TGTGCCATCAGTGATGGCAGGGCGAGCAATCAGCCCCAGCATTTT.

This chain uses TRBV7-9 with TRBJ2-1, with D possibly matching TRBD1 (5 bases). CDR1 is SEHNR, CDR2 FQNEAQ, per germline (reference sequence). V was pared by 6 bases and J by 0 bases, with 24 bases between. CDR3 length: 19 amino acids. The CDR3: CASRPRAVTDQSSYNEQFF. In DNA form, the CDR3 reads TGTGCCAGCAGACCTCGAGCCGTGACAGACCAAAGCTCCTACAATGAGCAGTTCTTC.

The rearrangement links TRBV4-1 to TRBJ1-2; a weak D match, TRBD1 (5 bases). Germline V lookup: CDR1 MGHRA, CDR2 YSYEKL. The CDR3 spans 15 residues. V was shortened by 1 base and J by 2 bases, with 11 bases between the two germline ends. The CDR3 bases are TGCGCCAGCAGCCAAGGGGGTGGGGGAAACTATGGCTACACCTTC. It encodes CASSQGGGGNYGYTF.